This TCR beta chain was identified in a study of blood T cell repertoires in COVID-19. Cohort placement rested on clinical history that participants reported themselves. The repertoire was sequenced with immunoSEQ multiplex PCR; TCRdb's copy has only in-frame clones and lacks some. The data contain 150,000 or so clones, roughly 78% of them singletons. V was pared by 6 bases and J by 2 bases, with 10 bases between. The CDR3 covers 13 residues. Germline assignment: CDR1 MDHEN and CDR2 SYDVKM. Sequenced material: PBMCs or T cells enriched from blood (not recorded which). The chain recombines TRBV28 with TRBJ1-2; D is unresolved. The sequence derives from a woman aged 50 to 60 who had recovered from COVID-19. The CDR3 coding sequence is TGTGCCAGCAGCGGTGAAAACAACTATGGCTACACCTTC. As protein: CASSGENNYGYTF.